This T cell receptor beta chain was documented in a study of blood T cell repertoires in COVID-19. Germline CDR1 is KGHSH and CDR2 is LQKENI. The J segment lost 6 bases and the V segment lost 3 bases, leaving 6 bases of the junction unmatched. This CDR3 comprises 15 residues. The repertoire was sequenced with immunoSEQ multiplex PCR; TCRdb's copy has only in-frame clones and lacks some. The data contain some 150,000 clones, 75% to 90% of them singletons. This rearrangement joins TRBV18 to TRBJ2-7, with 12 bases aligning to TRBD1. The sample was peripheral blood. This TCR was sampled from a woman between 65 and 79 years old with acute or convalescent COVID-19. The CDR3 DNA reads as TGTGCCAGCTCACCGCGAAGGGGACAGGGGGCCGAGCAGTACTTC. It is translated as CASSPRRGQGAEQYF.